These 12 T cell receptor beta chains came from one sample sequenced in a study of control samples from healthy donors and cancer patients. Using immunoSEQ multiplex PCR, the repertoire was profiled, and TCRdb retains in-frame clones only, with some absent. Of around 80,000 clones in the sample, around nine tenths were seen once. The sequenced sample was blood. Receptor source: a woman aged 50 to 60 in good health.

J is TRBJ1-2 and V is TRBV27; the D gene is possibly TRBD1 (6 bases). The germline CDR1 and CDR2 sequences are MNHEY and SMNVEV (reference sequence). The V gene lost 3 bases and the J gene lost 5 bases, with 13 bases spanning the gap. The CDR3 contains 14 residues. CDR3 region: CASSFGSRGYGYTF. The CDR3 DNA sequence: TGTGCCAGCAGTTTTGGTAGCAGGGGTTATGGCTACACCTTC.

The CDR3 reads CASSDWTGGTTDTQYF. CDR3 nucleotide sequence: TGTGCCAGTAGTGATTGGACAGGAGGGACCACAGATACGCAGTATTTT. The genes are TRBV19 and TRBJ2-3, with D maybe TRBD1 (7 bases). Germline V gene sequence: CDR1 LNHDA, CDR2 SQIVND (reference sequence). Trimming pared 5 bases from V and 2 bases from J, leaving 17 bases between. The CDR3 spans 16 residues. Filled out from reference TRBV19 and TRBJ2-3, the complete variable domain reads DGGITQSPKYLFRKEGQNVTLSCEQNLNHDAMYWYRQDPGQGLRLIYYSQIVNDFQKGDIAEGYSVSREKKESFPLTVTSAQKNPTAFYLCASSDWTGGTTDTQYFGPGTRLTVL.

This rearrangement joins TRBV7-9 to TRBJ2-1; tentative D call: TRBD2 (5 bases). Per the germline V gene, CDR1 is SEHNR and CDR2 is FQNEAQ (reference sequence). Deletions cut 3 bases from V and 5 bases from J, with 14 bases between. CDR3 length equals 15 residues. CDR3 sequence reads: CASSLPGLLDNEQFF. The DNA of the CDR3 is TGTGCCAGCAGCTTGCCTGGACTCTTGGACAATGAGCAGTTCTTC.

This clone was found a few times. The chain combines TRBV9 with TRBJ1-1, with a tentative D call TRBD1 (5 bases). Germline lookup yields CDR1 SGDLS and CDR2 YYNGEE. Trimming took 0 bases from V and 11 from J, leaving 14 bases between them. The CDR3 is made up of 13 amino acids. The chain's CDR3 is CASSVGGSARAFF. Written as DNA, the CDR3 is TGTGCCAGCAGCGTAGGGGGCTCCGCGCGGGCTTTCTTT.

The chain links TRBV2 to TRBJ1-6, with 7 bases lining up with TRBD1. The ends lost 6 bases at V and 0 bases at J; junction bases unmatched: 8. Looked up from germline, CDR1 is SNHLY and CDR2 is FYNNEI. The CDR3 extends over 17 amino acids. The CDR3 DNA reads TGTGCCAGCAGCGGGGACAGATCAAGCTCCTATAATTCACCCCTCCACTTT. This encodes CASSGDRSSSYNSPLHF.

V is TRBV3-1 (or the pseudogene TRBV3-2) and J is TRBJ2-5, with 9 bases identical to TRBD2. The CDR3 has 15 residues. CDR1 is LGHDT and CDR2 is YNNKEL in the germline V gene (reference sequence). Losses at the gene ends were 0 bases for V and 5 bases for J; bases not matched to a gene: 4. This CDR3 is CASSQEGLAFETQYF. In nucleotides, the CDR3 is TGTGCCAGCAGCCAAGAGGGACTAGCTTTTGAGACCCAGTACTTC.

This clone was detected once. This chain joins TRBV2 and TRBJ1-1; D is uncertain. With 8 bases removed from V and 2 bases from J, the gap between germline ends came to 12 bases. CDR3 length: 13 amino acids. CDR1 and CDR2 (germline): SNHLY, FYNNEI. Here the CDR3 reads CASFSEINTEAFF. The CDR3 coding sequence is TGTGCCAGCTTTTCGGAAATCAACACTGAAGCTTTCTTT. The full variable domain, its missing parts supplied by reference TRBV2 and TRBJ1-1, is EPEVTQTPSHQVTQMGQEVILRCVPISNHLYFYWYRQILGQKVEFLVSFYNNEISEKSEIFDDQFSVERPDGSNFTLKIRSTKLEDSAMYFCASFSEINTEAFFGQGTRLTVV.

Note on this clone: The same CDR3 is also encoded by other DNA sequences in this sample. V is TRBV5-1 and J is TRBJ2-1, with D possibly TRBD1 on 8 matching bases. Germline CDR1 reads SGHRS; CDR2 reads YFSETQ. The V end was cut by 0 bases, the J end by 4 bases, with 11 bases between. CDR3 length equals 15 residues. In DNA form, the CDR3 reads TGCGCCAGCAGCTTGGACAGGGGGGGTTACAATGAGCAGTTCTTC. Translation gives CASSLDRGGYNEQFF.

The DNA for the CDR3 is TGTGCCAGCAGCGTGGGACAGAGCACAGATACGCAGTATTTT. This encodes CASSVGQSTDTQYF. J is TRBJ2-3 and V is TRBV9; 7 bases map to TRBD1. Germline CDR1 reads SGDLS; CDR2 reads YYNGEE. V shed 2 bases, J shed 0 bases, and the junction held 0 bases outside the gene matches. The CDR3 contains 14 residues.

The V and J genes are TRBV4-2 and TRBJ1-6, with D possibly TRBD1 on 5 matching bases. The CDR3 is 15 residues long. V lost 0 bases to trimming and J lost 10 bases, with 13 bases between them. Per germline, CDR1 LGHNA and CDR2 YNFKEQ. The DNA of the CDR3 is TGTGCCAGCAGCCAAGAAGGGGTTTGGGAATCACCCCTCCACTTT. This sequence encodes CASSQEGVWESPLHF.

The CDR3 protein is CASSPAPGRVGEQYF. CDR3 sequence (DNA): TGTGCCAGCAGCCCCGCTCCAGGCAGGGTGGGGGAGCAGTACTTC. The V and J genes are TRBV5-8 and TRBJ2-7, with D possibly being TRBD1 (5 bases). Germline assignment: CDR1 SGHTS and CDR2 YDEGEE. With 4 bases removed from V and 7 bases from J, the gap between germline ends came to 21 bases. CDR3 size: 15 residues.

The genes are TRBV6-5 and TRBJ1-4; TRBD1 is a possible D gene (6 bases). This CDR3 contains 15 residues. V was clipped by 7 bases and J by 0 bases, with 12 bases between them. Germline values: CDR1 MNHEY, CDR2 SVGAGI. The CDR3 protein is CASNTNRATNEKLFF. The CDR3 DNA follows: TGTGCCAGCAATACGAACAGGGCAACTAATGAAAAACTGTTTTTT.